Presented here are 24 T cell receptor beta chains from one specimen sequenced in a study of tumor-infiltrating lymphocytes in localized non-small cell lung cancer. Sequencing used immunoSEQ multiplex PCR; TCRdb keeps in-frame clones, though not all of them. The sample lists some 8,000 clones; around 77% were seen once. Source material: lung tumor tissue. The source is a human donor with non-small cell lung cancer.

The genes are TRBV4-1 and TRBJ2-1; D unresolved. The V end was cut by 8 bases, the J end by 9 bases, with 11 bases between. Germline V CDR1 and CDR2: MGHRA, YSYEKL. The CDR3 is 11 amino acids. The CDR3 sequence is CASAKRTEQFF. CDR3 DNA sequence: TGCGCCAGCGCCAAGCGAACTGAGCAGTTCTTC.

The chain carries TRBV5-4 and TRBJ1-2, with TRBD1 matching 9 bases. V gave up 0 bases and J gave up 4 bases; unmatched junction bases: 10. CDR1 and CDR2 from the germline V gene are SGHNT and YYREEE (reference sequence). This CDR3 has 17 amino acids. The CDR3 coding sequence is TGTGCCAGCAGCTTGGGGGCGGTACAGGGGGCAGGCTATGGCTACACCTTC. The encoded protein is CASSLGAVQGAGYGYTF.

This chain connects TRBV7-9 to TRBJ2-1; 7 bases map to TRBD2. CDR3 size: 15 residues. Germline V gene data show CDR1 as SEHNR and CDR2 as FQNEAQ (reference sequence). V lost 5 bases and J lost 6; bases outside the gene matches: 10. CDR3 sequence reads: CASSLQRGLSNEQFF. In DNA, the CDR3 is TGTGCCAGCAGCCTCCAGCGGGGCTTGAGCAATGAGCAGTTCTTC.

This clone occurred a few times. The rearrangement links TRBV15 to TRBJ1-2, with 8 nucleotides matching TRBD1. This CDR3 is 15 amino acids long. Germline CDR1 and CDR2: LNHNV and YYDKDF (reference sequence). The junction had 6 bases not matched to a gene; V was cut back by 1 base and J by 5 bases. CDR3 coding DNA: TGTGCCACCAGCAGAGGGAGGGGACAGGATTATGGCTACACCTTC. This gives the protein CATSRGRGQDYGYTF.

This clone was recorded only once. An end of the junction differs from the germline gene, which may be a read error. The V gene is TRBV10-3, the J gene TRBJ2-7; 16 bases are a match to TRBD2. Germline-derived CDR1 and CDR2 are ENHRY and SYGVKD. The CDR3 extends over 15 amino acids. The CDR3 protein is CAISPGTSGRANRNF. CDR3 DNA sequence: TGTGCCATCAGTCCCGGGACTAGCGGGAGGGCCAACAGGAACTTC.

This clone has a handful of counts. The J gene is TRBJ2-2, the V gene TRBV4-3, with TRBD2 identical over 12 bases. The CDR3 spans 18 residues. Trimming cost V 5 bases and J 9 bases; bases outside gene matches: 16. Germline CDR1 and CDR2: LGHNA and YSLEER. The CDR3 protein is CASSSGGLAGGTGRELFF. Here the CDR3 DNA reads TGCGCCAGCAGCTCCGGAGGTCTAGCGGGAGGGACTGGCCGGGAGCTGTTTTTT.

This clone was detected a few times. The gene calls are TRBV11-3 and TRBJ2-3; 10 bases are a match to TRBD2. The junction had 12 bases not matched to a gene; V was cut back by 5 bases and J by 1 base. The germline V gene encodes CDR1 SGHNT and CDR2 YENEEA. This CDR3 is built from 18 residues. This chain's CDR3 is CASSSPGTSAPGTDTQYF. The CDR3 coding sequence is TGTGCCAGCAGCAGCCCAGGGACTAGCGCTCCAGGCACAGATACGCAGTATTTT.

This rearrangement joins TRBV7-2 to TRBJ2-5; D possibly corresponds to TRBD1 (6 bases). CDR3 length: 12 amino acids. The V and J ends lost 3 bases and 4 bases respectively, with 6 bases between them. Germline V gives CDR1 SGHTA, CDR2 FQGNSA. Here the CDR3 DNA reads TGTGCCAGCAGCTTGGACAGAGAGACCCAGTACTTC. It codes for CASSLDRETQYF. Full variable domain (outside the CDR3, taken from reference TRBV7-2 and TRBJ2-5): GAGVSQSPSNKVTEKGKDVELRCDPISGHTALYWYRQSLGQGLEFLIYFQGNSAPDKSGLPSDRFSAERTGGSVSTLTIQRTQQEDSAVYLCASSLDRETQYFGPGTRLLVL.

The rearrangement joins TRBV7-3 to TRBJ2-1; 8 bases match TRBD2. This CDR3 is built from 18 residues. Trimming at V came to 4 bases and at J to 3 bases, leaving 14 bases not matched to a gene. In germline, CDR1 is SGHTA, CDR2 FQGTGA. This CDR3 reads CASSSPPGTSGIYNEQFF. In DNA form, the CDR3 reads TGTGCCAGCAGCTCACCCCCCGGCACTAGCGGTATCTACAATGAGCAGTTCTTC.

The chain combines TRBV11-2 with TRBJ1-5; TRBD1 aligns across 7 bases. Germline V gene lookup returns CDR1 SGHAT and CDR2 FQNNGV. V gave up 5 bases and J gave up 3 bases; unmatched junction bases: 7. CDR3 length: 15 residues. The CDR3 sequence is CASSHSQGFNQPQHF. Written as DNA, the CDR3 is TGTGCCAGCAGCCACTCACAGGGGTTCAATCAGCCCCAGCATTTT.

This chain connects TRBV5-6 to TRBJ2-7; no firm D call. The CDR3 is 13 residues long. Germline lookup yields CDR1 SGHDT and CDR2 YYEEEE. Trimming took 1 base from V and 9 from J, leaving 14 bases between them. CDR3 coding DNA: TGTGCCAGCAGCTTGCGTTCCCCGACGGGGCAGTACTTC. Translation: CASSLRSPTGQYF.

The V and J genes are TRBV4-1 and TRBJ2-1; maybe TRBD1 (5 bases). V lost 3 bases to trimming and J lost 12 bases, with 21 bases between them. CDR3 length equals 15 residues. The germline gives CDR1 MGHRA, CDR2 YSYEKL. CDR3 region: CASSHRQYGEVGQFF. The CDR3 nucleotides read TGCGCCAGCAGCCACAGACAGTATGGAGAAGTAGGGCAGTTCTTC.

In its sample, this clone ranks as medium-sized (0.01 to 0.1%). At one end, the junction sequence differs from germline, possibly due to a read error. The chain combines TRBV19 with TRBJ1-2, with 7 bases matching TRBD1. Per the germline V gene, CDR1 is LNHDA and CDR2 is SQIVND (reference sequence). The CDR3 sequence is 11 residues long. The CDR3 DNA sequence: TGTGCCAGCGGGCCGACAGGGCAGAGGGCCTTC. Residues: CASGPTGQRAF.

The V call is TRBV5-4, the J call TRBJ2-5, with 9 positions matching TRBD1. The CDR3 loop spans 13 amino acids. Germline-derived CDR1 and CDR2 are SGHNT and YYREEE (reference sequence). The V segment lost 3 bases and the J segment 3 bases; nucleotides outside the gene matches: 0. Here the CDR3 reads CASSWDREETQYF. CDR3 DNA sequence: TGTGCCAGCAGCTGGGACAGGGAAGAGACCCAGTACTTC. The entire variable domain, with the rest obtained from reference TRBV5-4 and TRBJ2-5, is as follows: ETGVTQSPTHLIKTRGQQVTLRCSSQSGHNTVSWYQQALGQGPQFIFQYYREEENGRGNFPPRFSGLQFPNYSSELNVNALELDDSALYLCASSWDREETQYFGPGTRLLVL.

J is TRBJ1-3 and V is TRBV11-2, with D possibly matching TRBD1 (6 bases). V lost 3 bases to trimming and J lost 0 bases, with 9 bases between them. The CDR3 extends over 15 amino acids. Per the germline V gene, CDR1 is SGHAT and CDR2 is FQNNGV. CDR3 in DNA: TGTGCCAGCAGCTTGGGCAGGGGCTCTGGAAACACCATATATTTT. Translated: CASSLGRGSGNTIYF.

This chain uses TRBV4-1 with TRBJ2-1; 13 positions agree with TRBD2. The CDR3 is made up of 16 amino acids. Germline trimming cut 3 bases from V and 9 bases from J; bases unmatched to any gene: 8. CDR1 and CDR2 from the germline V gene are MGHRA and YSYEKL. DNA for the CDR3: TGCGCCAGCAGCCATCCAAGGACTAGCGGGAGAGGTGAGCAGTTCTTC. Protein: CASSHPRTSGRGEQFF.

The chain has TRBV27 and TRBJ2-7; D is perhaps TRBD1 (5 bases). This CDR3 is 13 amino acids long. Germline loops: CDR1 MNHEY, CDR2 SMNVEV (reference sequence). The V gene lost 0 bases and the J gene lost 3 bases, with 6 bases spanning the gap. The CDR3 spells CASSLSDNYEQYF. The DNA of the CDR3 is TGTGCCAGCAGTTTATCGGACAACTACGAGCAGTACTTC.

CDR3 DNA: TGCAGCGTAGGGTTGGAGTCGAAGTACACTGAAGCTTTCTTT. Its translation: CSVGLESKYTEAFF. V and J are TRBV29-1 and TRBJ1-1; D is ambiguous. Trimming shortened V by 6 bases and J by 3 bases, and 17 bases separated the two germline ends. This CDR3 is 14 amino acids long. Germline-derived CDR1 and CDR2 are SQVTM and ANQGSEA.

The CDR3 is CASSTTGQQETQYF. CDR3 DNA sequence: TGCGCCAGCAGCACGACCGGGCAGCAAGAGACCCAGTACTTC. The chain uses TRBV5-1 and TRBJ2-5; D is uncertain. Trimming stripped 4 bases from V and 2 bases from J, with 12 bases between. This CDR3 is 14 amino acids long. CDR1 is SGHRS and CDR2 is YFSETQ in the germline V gene.

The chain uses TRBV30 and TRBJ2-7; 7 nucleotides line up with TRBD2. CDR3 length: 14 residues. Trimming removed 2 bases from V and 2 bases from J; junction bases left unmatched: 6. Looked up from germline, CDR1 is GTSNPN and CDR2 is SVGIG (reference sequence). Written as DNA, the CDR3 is TGTGCCTGGAGTTGGGGGGGAATCCCCTACGAGCAGTACTTC. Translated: CAWSWGGIPYEQYF.

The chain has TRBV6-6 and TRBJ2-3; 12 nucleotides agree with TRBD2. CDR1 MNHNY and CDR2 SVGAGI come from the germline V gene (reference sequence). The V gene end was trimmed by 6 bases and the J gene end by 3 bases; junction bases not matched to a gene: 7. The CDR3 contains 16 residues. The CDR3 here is CASRILAGGATDTQYF. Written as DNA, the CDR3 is TGTGCCAGCAGGATACTAGCGGGAGGAGCAACAGATACGCAGTATTTT.

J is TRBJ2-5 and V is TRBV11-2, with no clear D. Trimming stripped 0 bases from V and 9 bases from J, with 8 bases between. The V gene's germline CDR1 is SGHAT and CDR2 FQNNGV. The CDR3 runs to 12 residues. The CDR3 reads CASSLEASAQYF. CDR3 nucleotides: TGTGCCAGCAGCTTAGAGGCGAGTGCCCAGTACTTC.

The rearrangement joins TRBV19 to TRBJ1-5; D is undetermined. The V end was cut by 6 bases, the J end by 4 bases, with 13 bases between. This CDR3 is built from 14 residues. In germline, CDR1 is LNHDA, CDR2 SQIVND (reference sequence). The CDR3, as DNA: TGTGCCAGTAGCGTGGCCCGAGGGAATCAGCCCCAGCATTTT. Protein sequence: CASSVARGNQPQHF.

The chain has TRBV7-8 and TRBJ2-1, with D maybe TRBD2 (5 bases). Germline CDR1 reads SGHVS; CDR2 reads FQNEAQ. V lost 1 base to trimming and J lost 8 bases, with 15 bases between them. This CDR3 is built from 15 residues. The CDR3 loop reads CASSLDLGDGYEQFF. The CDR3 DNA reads TGTGCCAGCAGCTTAGATCTGGGAGACGGTTATGAGCAGTTCTTC.